This passage covers 22 T cell receptor beta chains from one sample sequenced in a study of T cell responses to AZD1222 COVID-19 vaccine. The method was immunoSEQ multiplex PCR; TCRdb's version includes in-frame clones alone and lacks a portion of them. The data hold approximately 100,000 clones, with about 90% observed a single time. The sequencing used peripheral blood, collected on day 0 of AZD1222 vaccination. The receptors stem from an adult in good health.

This clone occurred a few times. The J gene is TRBJ1-1, the V gene TRBV5-1; no clear D gene. V lost 2 bases to trimming and J lost 1 base, with 6 bases between them. CDR3 size: 13 residues. Germline V gene sequence: CDR1 SGHRS, CDR2 YFSETQ. The CDR3 bases are TGCGCCAGCAGCTTCGGGTCGAACACTGAAGCTTTCTTT. It codes for CASSFGSNTEAFF. Combining the CDR3 with reference TRBV5-1 and TRBJ1-1 gives the whole variable domain KAGVTQTPRYLIKTRGQQVTLSCSPISGHRSVSWYQQTPGQGLQFLFEYFSETQRNKGNFPGRFSGRQFSNSRSEMNVSTLELGDSALYLCASSFGSNTEAFFGQGTRLTVV.

This clone has more than one count but fewer than ten. The chain joins TRBV29-1 to TRBJ1-1; no clear D gene. The CDR3 has 10 residues. Looked up from germline, CDR1 is SQVTM and CDR2 is ANQGSEA. Trimming left V 3 bases short and J 7 bases short, with 6 bases between. The CDR3 bases are TGCAGCGTTGATACAGATGAAGCTTTCTTT. Its translation is CSVDTDEAFF.

This rearrangement joins TRBV12-3 or TRBV12-4 to TRBJ1-1, with no clear D. This CDR3 has 11 residues. With 6 bases removed from V and 3 bases from J, the gap between germline ends came to 5 bases. The CDR3 nucleotides are TGTGCCAGCAGATCTTACACTGAAGCTTTCTTT. Translating it yields CASRSYTEAFF.

The CDR3 DNA follows: TGTGCCTGGACCCCCAGCAACACCGGGGAGCTGTTTTTT. The encoded protein is CAWTPSNTGELFF. The gene calls are TRBV30 and TRBJ2-2; unclear D gene. V lost 4 bases and J 2 bases, leaving 8 bases between the germline ends. The CDR3 contains 13 residues. Per germline, CDR1 GTSNPN and CDR2 SVGIG (reference sequence).

The chain has TRBV19 and TRBJ1-6, with a weak D call TRBD1 (5 bases). Germline lookup yields CDR1 LNHDA and CDR2 SQIVND (reference sequence). The CDR3 covers 16 residues. With 6 bases removed from V and 6 bases from J, the gap between germline ends came to 18 bases. The CDR3 reads CASRLQAGRTNSPLHF. Here the CDR3 DNA reads TGTGCCAGTAGACTCCAGGCGGGACGTACTAATTCACCCCTCCACTTT.

This sequence joins TRBV4-1 and TRBJ2-7; 8 nucleotides match TRBD1. CDR1 is MGHRA, CDR2 YSYEKL, per germline. The V gene end was trimmed by 4 bases and the J gene end by 4 bases; junction bases not matched to a gene: 3. The CDR3 has 13 amino acids. The CDR3, as DNA: TGCGCCAGCAGCCGGGACAGGACATACGAGCAGTACTTC. Its protein product is CASSRDRTYEQYF.

The V gene is TRBV19, the J gene TRBJ1-5; TRBD1 might be the D (5 bases). Germline CDR1 is LNHDA and CDR2 is SQIVND (reference sequence). The CDR3 sequence is 17 residues long. V shed 7 bases and J shed 0 bases, with 19 bases lying between them. CDR3 loop: CASTPRGRGNSNQPQHF. CDR3 coding DNA: TGTGCCAGTACCCCCCGGGGGAGGGGAAATAGCAATCAGCCCCAGCATTTT.

The CDR3 region has the DNA TGTGCCAGCAGCGTACAGGCGGGGGCTTACAATGAGCAGTTCTTC. Its translation: CASSVQAGAYNEQFF. The gene calls are TRBV7-9 and TRBJ2-1; D perhaps matches TRBD2 (7 bases). Trimming stripped 5 bases from V and 4 bases from J, with 15 bases between. The CDR3 runs to 15 residues. The germline CDR1 and CDR2 sequences are SEHNR and FQNEAQ (reference sequence).

The CDR3 region has the DNA TGTGCCAGCAAGCTGGGGACAGCTAATGAAAAACTGTTTTTT. Translation gives CASKLGTANEKLFF. The gene calls are TRBV11-2 and TRBJ1-4; 7 bases are shared with TRBD1. CDR3 length: 14 residues. Trimming at V came to 7 bases and at J to 3 bases, leaving 5 bases not matched to a gene. CDR1 is SGHAT and CDR2 is FQNNGV in the germline V gene.

This chain uses TRBV18 with TRBJ1-4; D is perhaps TRBD1 (6 bases). This CDR3 is built from 15 residues. V was clipped by 3 bases and J by 4 bases, with 12 bases between them. Germline assignment: CDR1 KGHSH and CDR2 LQKENI. This CDR3 reads CASSPQQGVNEKLFF. CDR3 nucleotide sequence: TGTGCCAGCTCACCCCAACAGGGAGTTAATGAAAAACTGTTTTTT.

The chain recombines TRBV6-5 with TRBJ2-2; D possibly uses TRBD1 or TRBD2 (5 bases each). Trimming took off 7 bases at V and 2 bases at J, with 14 bases between the two ends. CDR1 is MNHEY, CDR2 SVGAGI, per germline. CDR3 size: 15 residues. Here the CDR3 DNA reads TGTGCCAGCATTCACTCGAGGGGTAACACCGGGGAGCTGTTTTTT. Translating gives CASIHSRGNTGELFF.

This chain uses TRBV6-5 with TRBJ2-2; no reliable D call. The CDR3 has 16 residues. Between the trimmed V and J ends, which lost 0 bases and 3 bases, there was a span of 11 bases. Germline loops: CDR1 MNHEY, CDR2 SVGAGI. The CDR3: CASSYSTPTYTGELFF. CDR3 nucleotide sequence: TGTGCCAGCAGTTACTCGACCCCCACTTACACCGGGGAGCTGTTTTTT.

The gene calls are TRBV2 and TRBJ1-3, with D unresolved. The length of the CDR3 is 15 residues. With 8 bases removed from V and 3 bases from J, the gap between germline ends came to 17 bases. Germline CDR1 SNHLY, CDR2 FYNNEI. Here the CDR3 DNA reads TGTGCCAGCTGCCCGGGAGACGCTGGTGGAAACACCATATATTTT. Translated, it gives CASCPGDAGGNTIYF.

The genes are TRBV24-1 and TRBJ2-7; 7 nucleotides align to TRBD1. This CDR3 is 12 amino acids long. Per the germline V gene, CDR1 is KGHDR and CDR2 is SFDVKD. Trimming removed 4 bases from V and 6 bases from J; junction bases left unmatched: 2. The CDR3 loop is CATSDYRGEQYF. The DNA of the CDR3 is TGTGCCACCAGTGACTACAGGGGCGAGCAGTACTTC.

The V gene is TRBV28, the J gene TRBJ1-2; TRBD1 agrees at 7 bases. The ends lost 5 bases at V and 8 bases at J; junction bases unmatched: 8. The CDR3 length is 13 residues. CDR1 is MDHEN, CDR2 SYDVKM, per germline. CDR3 residues: CASSLQGWWGYTF. The CDR3, as DNA: TGTGCCAGCAGTCTACAGGGGTGGTGGGGCTACACCTTC.

J is TRBJ2-7 and V is TRBV19, with 9 bases matching TRBD1. This CDR3 has 15 residues. From germline, CDR1 is LNHDA and CDR2 SQIVND (reference sequence). Germline trimming cut 6 bases from V and 2 bases from J; bases unmatched to any gene: 8. The CDR3 coding sequence is TGTGCCAGTAGGGACCCGGGACAGGGCGCCTACGAGCAGTACTTC. Residues: CASRDPGQGAYEQYF.

This chain links TRBV10-3 with TRBJ2-1; 7 bases fit TRBD2. This CDR3 contains 15 residues. V was clipped by 4 bases and J by 10 bases; unmatched bases: 13. Germline-derived CDR1 and CDR2 are ENHRY and SYGVKD. CDR3 in amino acids: CAISVGAGVLREQFF. The DNA for the CDR3 is TGTGCCATCAGTGTAGGCGCGGGGGTTCTTAGGGAGCAGTTCTTC.

Here the CDR3 DNA reads TGTGCCAGCTCATTTGGACTAGCGGGTTCTGCCGGGGAGCTGTTTTTT. It encodes CASSFGLAGSAGELFF. The chain uses TRBV18 and TRBJ2-2, with TRBD2 identical over 11 bases. Trimming at V came to 5 bases and at J to 6 bases, leaving 8 bases not matched to a gene. Germline V gives CDR1 KGHSH, CDR2 LQKENI. The CDR3 covers 16 residues.

As concerns this clone: This sequence may be a read error, since a much larger clone differs from it by one base. The V call is TRBV3-1 (or the pseudogene TRBV3-2), the J call TRBJ1-5; D is unresolved. V lost 4 bases to trimming and J lost 0 bases, with 10 bases between them. Germline V gene sequence: CDR1 LGHDT, CDR2 YNNKEL (reference sequence). This CDR3 has 15 amino acids. CDR3 sequence reads: CASSPQGFSNQPQHF. The CDR3 DNA is TGTGCCAGCAGCCCACAAGGGTTTAGCAATCAGCCCCAGCATTTT.

The J gene is TRBJ2-1, the V gene TRBV5-1, with TRBD2 identical over 7 bases. Per germline, CDR1 SGHRS and CDR2 YFSETQ. J was trimmed by 0 bases and V by 4 bases; bases with no gene match: 4. The CDR3 is made up of 15 amino acids. In nucleotides, the CDR3 is TGCGCCAGCAGCCCCCTAGCGGCCTCCTACAATGAGCAGTTCTTC. Protein product: CASSPLAASYNEQFF.

The rearrangement joins TRBV18 to TRBJ2-1; the D call may be TRBD1 or TRBD2 (5 bases each). V lost 0 bases and J 5 bases, leaving 14 bases between the germline ends. Germline assignment: CDR1 KGHSH and CDR2 LQKENI. The CDR3 runs to 16 residues. In DNA form, the CDR3 reads TGTGCCAGCTCACCACCGAACAGGATGGGGGACAATGAGCAGTTCTTC. Translation: CASSPPNRMGDNEQFF. Combining the CDR3 with reference TRBV18 and TRBJ2-1 gives the whole variable domain NAGVMQNPRHLVRRRGQEARLRCSPMKGHSHVYWYRQLPEEGLKFMVYLQKENIIDESGMPKERFSAEFPKEGPSILRIQQVVRGDSAAYFCASSPPNRMGDNEQFFGPGTRLTVL.

The table lists this clone with a count of one. The rearrangement joins TRBV30 to TRBJ2-3; weak D call: TRBD1 (6 bases). Germline loops: CDR1 GTSNPN, CDR2 SVGIG (reference sequence). Trimming removed 2 bases from V and 6 bases from J, with 12 bases in between. The CDR3 sequence is 13 residues long. CDR3 in DNA: TGTGCCTGGAGTATACAGGGCATTGATACGCAGTATTTT. Residues: CAWSIQGIDTQYF.